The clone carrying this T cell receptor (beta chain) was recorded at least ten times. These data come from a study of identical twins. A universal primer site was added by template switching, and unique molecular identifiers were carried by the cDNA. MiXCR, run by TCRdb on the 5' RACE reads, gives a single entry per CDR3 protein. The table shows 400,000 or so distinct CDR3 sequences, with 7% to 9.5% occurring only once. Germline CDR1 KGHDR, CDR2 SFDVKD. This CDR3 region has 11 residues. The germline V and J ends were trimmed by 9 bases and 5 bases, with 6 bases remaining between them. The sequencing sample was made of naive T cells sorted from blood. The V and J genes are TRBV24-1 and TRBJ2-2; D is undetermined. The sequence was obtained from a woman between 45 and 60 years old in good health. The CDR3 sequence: CATSRTGELFF. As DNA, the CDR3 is TGTGCCACCTCTCGAACCGGGGAGCTGTTTTTT.